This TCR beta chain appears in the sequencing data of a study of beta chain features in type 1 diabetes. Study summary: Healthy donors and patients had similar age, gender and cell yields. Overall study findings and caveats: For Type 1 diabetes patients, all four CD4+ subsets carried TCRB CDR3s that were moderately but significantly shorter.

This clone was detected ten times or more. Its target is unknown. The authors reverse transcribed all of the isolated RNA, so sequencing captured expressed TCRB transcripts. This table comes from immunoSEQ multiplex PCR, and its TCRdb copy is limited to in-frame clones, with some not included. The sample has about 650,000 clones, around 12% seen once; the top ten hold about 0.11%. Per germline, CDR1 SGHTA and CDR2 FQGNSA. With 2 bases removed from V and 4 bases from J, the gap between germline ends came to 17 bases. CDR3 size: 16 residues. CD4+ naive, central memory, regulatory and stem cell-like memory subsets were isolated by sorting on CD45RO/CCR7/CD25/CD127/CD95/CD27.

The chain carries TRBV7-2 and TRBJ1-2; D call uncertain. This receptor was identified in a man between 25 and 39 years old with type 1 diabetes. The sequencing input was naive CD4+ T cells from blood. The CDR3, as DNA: TGTGCCAGCAGCTTAAGGTGGGGAGATTCAGGCTATGGCTACACCTTC. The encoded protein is CASSLRWGDSGYGYTF.